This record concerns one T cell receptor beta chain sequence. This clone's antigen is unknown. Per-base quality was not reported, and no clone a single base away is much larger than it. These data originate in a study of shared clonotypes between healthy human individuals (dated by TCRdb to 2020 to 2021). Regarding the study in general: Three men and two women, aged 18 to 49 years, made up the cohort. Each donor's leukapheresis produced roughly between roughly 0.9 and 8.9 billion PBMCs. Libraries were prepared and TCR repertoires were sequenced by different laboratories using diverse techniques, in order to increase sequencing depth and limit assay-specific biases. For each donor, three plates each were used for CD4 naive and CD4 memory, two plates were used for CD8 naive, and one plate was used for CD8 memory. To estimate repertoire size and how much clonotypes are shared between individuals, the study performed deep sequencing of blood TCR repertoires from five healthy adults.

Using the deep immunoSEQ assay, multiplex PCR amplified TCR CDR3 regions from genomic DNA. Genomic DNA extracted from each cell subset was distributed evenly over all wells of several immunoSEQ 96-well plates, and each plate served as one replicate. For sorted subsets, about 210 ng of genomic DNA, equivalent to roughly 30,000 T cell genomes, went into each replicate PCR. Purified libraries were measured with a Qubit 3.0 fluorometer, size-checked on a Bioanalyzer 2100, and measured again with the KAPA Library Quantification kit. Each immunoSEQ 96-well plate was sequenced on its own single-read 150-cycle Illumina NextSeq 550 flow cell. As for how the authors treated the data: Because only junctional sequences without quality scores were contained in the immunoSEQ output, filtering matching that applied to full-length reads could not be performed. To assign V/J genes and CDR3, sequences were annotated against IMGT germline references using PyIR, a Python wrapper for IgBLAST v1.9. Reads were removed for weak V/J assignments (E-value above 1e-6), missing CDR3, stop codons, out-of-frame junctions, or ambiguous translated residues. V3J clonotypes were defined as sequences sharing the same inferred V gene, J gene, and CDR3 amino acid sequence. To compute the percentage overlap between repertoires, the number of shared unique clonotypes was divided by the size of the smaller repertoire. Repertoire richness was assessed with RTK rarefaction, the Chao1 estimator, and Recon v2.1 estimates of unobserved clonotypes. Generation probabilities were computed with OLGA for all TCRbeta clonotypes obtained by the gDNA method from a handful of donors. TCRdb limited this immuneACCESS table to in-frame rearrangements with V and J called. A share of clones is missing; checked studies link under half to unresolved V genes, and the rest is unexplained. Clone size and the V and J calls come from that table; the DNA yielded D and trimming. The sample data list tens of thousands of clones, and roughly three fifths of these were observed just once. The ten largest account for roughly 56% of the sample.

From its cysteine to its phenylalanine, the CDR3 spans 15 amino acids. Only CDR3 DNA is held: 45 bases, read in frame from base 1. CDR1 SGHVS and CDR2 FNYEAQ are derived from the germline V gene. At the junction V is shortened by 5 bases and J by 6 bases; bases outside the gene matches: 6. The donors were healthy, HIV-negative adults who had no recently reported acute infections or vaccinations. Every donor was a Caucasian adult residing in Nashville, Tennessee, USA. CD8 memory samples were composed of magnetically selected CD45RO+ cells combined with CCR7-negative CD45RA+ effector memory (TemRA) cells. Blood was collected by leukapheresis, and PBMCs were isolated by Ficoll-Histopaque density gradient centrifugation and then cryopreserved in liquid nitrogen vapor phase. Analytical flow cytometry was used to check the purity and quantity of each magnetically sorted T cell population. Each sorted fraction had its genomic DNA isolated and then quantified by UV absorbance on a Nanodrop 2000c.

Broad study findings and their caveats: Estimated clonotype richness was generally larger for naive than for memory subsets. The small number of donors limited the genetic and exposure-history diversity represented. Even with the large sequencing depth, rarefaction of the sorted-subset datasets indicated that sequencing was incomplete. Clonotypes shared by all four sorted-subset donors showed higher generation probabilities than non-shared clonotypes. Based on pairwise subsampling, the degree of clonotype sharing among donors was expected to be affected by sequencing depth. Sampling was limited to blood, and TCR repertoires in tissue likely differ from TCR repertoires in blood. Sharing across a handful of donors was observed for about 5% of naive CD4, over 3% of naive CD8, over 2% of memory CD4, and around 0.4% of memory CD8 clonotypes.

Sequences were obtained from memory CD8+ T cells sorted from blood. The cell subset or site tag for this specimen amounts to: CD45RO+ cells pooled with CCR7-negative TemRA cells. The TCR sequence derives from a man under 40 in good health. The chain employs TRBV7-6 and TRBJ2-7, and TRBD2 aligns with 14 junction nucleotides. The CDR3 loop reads CASSPPTSGRAEQYF. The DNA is TGTGCCAGCAGCCCCCCGACTAGCGGGAGGGCCGAGCAGTACTTC.